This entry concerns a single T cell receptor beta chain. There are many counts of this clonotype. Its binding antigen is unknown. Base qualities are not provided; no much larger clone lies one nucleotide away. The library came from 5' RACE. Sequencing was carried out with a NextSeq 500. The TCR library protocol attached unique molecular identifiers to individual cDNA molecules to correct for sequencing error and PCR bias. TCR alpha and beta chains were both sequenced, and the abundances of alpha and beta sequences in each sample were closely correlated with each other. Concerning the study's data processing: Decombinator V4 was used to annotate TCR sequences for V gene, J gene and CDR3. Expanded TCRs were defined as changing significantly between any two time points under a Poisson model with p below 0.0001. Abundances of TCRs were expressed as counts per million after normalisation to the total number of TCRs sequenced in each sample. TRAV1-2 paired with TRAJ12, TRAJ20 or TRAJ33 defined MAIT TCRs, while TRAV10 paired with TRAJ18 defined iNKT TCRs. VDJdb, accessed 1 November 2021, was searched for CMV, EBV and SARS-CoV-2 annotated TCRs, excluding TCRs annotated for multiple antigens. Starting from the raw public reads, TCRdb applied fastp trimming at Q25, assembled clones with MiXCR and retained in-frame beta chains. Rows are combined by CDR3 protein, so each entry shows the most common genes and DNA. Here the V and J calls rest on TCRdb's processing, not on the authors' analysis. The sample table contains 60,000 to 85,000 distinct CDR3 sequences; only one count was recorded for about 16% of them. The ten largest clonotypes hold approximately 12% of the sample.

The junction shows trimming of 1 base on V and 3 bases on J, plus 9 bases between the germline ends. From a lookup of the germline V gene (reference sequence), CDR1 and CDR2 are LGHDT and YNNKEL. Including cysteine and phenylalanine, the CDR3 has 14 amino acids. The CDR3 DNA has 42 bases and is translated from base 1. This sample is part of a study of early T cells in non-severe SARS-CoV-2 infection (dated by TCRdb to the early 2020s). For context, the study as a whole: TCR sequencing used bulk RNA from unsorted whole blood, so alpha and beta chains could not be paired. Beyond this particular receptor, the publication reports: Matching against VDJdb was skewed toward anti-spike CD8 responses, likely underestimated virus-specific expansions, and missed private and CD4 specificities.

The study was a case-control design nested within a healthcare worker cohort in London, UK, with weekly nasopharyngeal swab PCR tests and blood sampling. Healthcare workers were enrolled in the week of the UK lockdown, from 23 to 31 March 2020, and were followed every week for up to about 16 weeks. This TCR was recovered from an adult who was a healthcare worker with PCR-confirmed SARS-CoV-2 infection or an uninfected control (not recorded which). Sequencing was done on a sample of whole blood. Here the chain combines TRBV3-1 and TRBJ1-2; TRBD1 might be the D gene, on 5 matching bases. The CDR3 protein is CASSQVGRYYGYTF. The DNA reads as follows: TGTGCCAGCAGCCAAGTGGGGCGGTACTATGGCTACACCTTC.